The T cell receptor beta chain under discussion was sequenced for a study of blood T cell repertoires in COVID-19. Study-level background: The analysed material was cDNA or gDNA that came from T cells, B-cell-depleted T cells, or PBMCs.

In the original processing: Quantification of nucleated cells was approximated via reference gene primer amplification. TCRdb's table, derived via immunoSEQ multiplex PCR, lists solely in-frame clones and lacks some. The V and J calls and the clone size are those of that table, but D and trimming were determined from the DNA. The table records 70,000 to 100,000 clones, roughly 84% of them present only once. This clone was picked up many times. This CDR3 region has 19 residues. Germline CDR1 and CDR2: LGHNA and YNFKEQ. With 1 base clipped from V and 5 bases from J, the junction kept 18 bases outside the gene matches.

Specimen: peripheral blood. The chain combines TRBV4-2 with TRBJ2-5; 8 bases match TRBD2. This clonotype was sampled from a human donor in a cohort sampled during active COVID-19. CDR3 residues: CASSQVYYIWRGARETQYF. The DNA for the CDR3 is TGTGCCAGCAGCCAAGTTTACTATATATGGCGGGGGGCACGGGAGACCCAGTACTTC.